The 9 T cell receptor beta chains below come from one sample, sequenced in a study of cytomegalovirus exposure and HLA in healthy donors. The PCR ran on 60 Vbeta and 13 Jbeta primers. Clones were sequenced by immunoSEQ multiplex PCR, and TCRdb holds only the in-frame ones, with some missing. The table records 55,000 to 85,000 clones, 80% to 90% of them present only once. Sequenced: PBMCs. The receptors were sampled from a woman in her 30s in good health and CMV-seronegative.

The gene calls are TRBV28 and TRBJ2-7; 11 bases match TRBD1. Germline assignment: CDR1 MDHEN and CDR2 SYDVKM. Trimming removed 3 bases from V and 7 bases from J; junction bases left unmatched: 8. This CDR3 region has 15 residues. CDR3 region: CASSFFRDRGGEQYF. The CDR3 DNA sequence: TGTGCCAGCAGTTTTTTCAGGGACAGGGGGGGAGAGCAGTACTTC.

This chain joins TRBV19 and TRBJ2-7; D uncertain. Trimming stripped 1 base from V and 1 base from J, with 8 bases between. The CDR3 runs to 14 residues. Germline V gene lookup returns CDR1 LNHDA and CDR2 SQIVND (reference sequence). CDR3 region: CASSIAGTSYEQYF. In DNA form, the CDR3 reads TGTGCCAGTAGTATAGCCGGTACTTCCTACGAGCAGTACTTC.

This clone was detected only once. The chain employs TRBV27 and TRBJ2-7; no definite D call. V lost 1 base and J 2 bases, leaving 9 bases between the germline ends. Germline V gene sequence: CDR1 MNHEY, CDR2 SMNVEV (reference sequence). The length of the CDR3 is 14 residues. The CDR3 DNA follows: TGTGCCAGCAGTTTATTTAGGCGGACCTACGAGCAGTACTTC. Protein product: CASSLFRRTYEQYF.

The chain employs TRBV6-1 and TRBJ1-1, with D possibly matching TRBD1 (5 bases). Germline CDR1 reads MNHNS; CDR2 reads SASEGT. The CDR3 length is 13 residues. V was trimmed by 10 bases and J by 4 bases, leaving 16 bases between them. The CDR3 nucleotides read TGTGCCACATTGGTCCCGGGGGTCACTGAAGCTTTCTTT. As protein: CATLVPGVTEAFF.

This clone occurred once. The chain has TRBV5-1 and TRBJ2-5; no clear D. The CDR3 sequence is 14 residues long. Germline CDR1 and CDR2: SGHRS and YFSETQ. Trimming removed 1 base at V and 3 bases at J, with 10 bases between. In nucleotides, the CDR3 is TGCGCCAGCAGCTTGTCTCAGGTAGAAGAGACCCAGTACTTC. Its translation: CASSLSQVEETQYF.

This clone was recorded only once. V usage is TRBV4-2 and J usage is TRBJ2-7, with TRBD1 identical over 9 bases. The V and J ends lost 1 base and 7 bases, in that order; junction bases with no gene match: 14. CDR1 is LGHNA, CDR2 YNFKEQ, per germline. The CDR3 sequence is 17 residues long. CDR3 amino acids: CASSQVRTGVTRPEQYF. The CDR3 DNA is TGTGCCAGCAGCCAAGTTCGGACAGGGGTTACAAGGCCTGAGCAGTACTTC.

The CDR3 nucleotides read TGTGCCAGCAGCGCACTAGCGGTCAGCACAGATACGCAGTATTTT. Protein: CASSALAVSTDTQYF. The chain couples TRBV9 to TRBJ2-3, with 8 bases matching TRBD2. Germline values: CDR1 SGDLS, CDR2 YYNGEE. The V gene end was trimmed by 3 bases and the J gene end by 0 bases; junction bases not matched to a gene: 3. The CDR3 has 15 residues.

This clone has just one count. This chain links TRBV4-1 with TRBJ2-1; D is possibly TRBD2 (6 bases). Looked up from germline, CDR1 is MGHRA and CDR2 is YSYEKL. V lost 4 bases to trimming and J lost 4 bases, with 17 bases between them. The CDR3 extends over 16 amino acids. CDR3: CASSRVGGIRYNEQFF. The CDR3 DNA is TGCGCCAGCAGCCGAGTGGGGGGAATCAGGTACAATGAGCAGTTCTTC.

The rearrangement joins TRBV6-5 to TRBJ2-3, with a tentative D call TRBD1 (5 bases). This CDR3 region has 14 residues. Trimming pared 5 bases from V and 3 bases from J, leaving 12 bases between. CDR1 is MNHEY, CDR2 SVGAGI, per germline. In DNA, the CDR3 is TGTGCCAGCAGTAGCCCGTCAGGGACAGATACGCAGTATTTT. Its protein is CASSSPSGTDTQYF.